These 3 T cell receptor beta chains share one sample of origin, sequenced in a study of T-cell reconstitution after alpha-beta-depleted transplantation in children. TCRbeta library construction was performed incorporating unique molecular identifiers. TCRdb processed the PCR reads anew with MiXCR; each CDR3 protein has one entry. Of about 980,000 distinct CDR3 sequences in the sample, under 30% were seen once. The sequences come from PBMCs, mostly from graft donor cells, collected 360 days after TCRalphabeta/CD19-depleted stem cell transplant. The source of these receptors is a boy under two years old who had a stem cell transplant for SCID, so the T cells may come from the graft donor.

A few counts support this clonotype. The chain joins TRBV11-3 to TRBJ1-5, with D tentatively TRBD1 (5 bases). Germline CDR1 and CDR2: SGHNT and YENEEA. This CDR3 comprises 18 residues. V was trimmed by 1 base and J by 0 bases, leaving 16 bases between them. CDR3 amino acids: CASSLGVGGDYSNQPQHF. In nucleotides, the CDR3 is TGTGCCAGCAGCTTAGGGGTTGGAGGGGATTATAGCAATCAGCCCCAGCATTTT.

This sequence joins TRBV18 and TRBJ1-2, with TRBD1 matching over 8 bases. This CDR3 is built from 14 residues. Germline loops: CDR1 KGHSH, CDR2 LQKENI. The trim removed 6 bases at V and 7 bases at J, leaving 10 bases unmatched. Here the CDR3 DNA reads TGTGCCAGCTCCATCGACGACAGGGGTGGTGGCTACACCTTC. Its translation is CASSIDDRGGGYTF. The full variable domain, completed using reference TRBV18 and TRBJ1-2, is NAGVMQNPRHLVRRRGQEARLRCSPMKGHSHVYWYRQLPEEGLKFMVYLQKENIIDESGMPKERFSAEFPKEGPSILRIQQVVRGDSAAYFCASSIDDRGGGYTFGSGTRLTVV.

In its sample, this clonotype was seen a few times. J is TRBJ1-1 and V is TRBV7-2; D remains unclear. The V gene lost 4 bases and the J gene lost 6 bases, with 12 bases spanning the gap. In germline, CDR1 is SGHTA, CDR2 FQGNSA. CDR3 length: 13 amino acids. CDR3 region: CASSSDMSAEAFF. The CDR3 bases are TGTGCCAGCAGCTCCGACATGTCTGCTGAAGCTTTCTTT.